Shown below are 23 T cell receptor beta chains from a single sample sequenced in a study of neurological immune-mediated disorders (dated by TCRdb to about 2019). The library was obtained by 5' RACE. The instrument was an Illumina HiSeq 2500. TCRdb reran the public reads through fastp at Q25 and MiXCR, keeping productive beta chains. Each record represents a unique CDR3 protein, reported with the most common genes and DNA among its rows. Here the sample has around 20,000 distinct CDR3 sequences; 10% to 15% occur a single time. The ten largest clones add up to 10% to 15% of the sample. The sample taken for sequencing was PBMCs. Receptors originate from a woman in her sixties or seventies with HTLV-1-associated myelopathy (HAM/TSP).

This clonotype was counted ten times or more. The chain combines TRBV6-6 with TRBJ1-6, with D unclear. Deletions cut 0 bases from V and 10 bases from J, with 10 bases between. The CDR3 runs to 14 residues. Germline-derived CDR1 and CDR2 are MNHNY and SVGAGI (reference sequence). The CDR3 reads CASSYSGEYSPLHF. The CDR3 DNA is TGTGCCAGCAGTTACTCTGGGGAGTACTCACCCCTCCACTTT.

This clonotype was detected ten times or more. This rearrangement joins TRBV9 to TRBJ2-3; no clear D gene. Per germline, CDR1 SGDLS and CDR2 YYNGEE. This CDR3 comprises 12 residues. V lost 0 bases and J 6 bases, leaving 5 bases between the germline ends. The CDR3 reads CASSVASDTQYF. CDR3 coding DNA: TGTGCCAGCAGCGTAGCTTCGGATACGCAGTATTTT.

At least ten counts were recorded for this clonotype. The chain couples TRBV5-6 to TRBJ1-1, with D unclear. The germline gives CDR1 SGHDT, CDR2 YYEEEE. This CDR3 contains 14 residues. Trimming cost V 0 bases and J 1 base, with 7 bases left between them. In DNA, the CDR3 is TGTGCCAGCAGCTTGGACCTCAAGAACACTGAAGCTTTCTTT. Its protein is CASSLDLKNTEAFF.

At least ten counts were recorded for this clonotype. The gene calls are TRBV5-1 and TRBJ2-3; D is unresolved. Trimming left V 1 base short and J 2 bases short, with 8 bases between. Germline CDR1 is SGHRS and CDR2 is YFSETQ. The CDR3 has 14 residues. The CDR3, as DNA: TGCGCCAGCAGCTTGTCCTCCCCCACAGATACGCAGTATTTT. Its protein is CASSLSSPTDTQYF.

With respect to this clonotype: One base away lies a much larger clone, so this may be a sequencing read error. The chain has TRBV29-1 and TRBJ2-1; 7 positions match TRBD2. There are 10 residues in the CDR3. Germline CDR1 and CDR2: SQVTM and ANQGSEA. CDR3 in amino acids: CSVEALAVGF. The CDR3 DNA sequence: TGCAGCGTTGAAGCGCTAGCGGTGGGCTTC.

There are a few counts of this clonotype. This chain uses TRBV6-2 or TRBV6-3 with TRBJ2-7; maybe TRBD1 (6 bases). This CDR3 contains 13 residues. The germline CDR1 and CDR2 sequences are MNHEY and SVGEGT. V lost 6 bases, J lost 0 bases, and 9 bases lay in between. CDR3 residues: CASSPRGSYEQYF. The CDR3, as DNA: TGTGCCAGCAGCCCCAGGGGCTCCTACGAGCAGTACTTC.

This clonotype was picked up many times. The J gene is TRBJ1-5, the V gene TRBV10-2; D is perhaps TRBD1 (5 bases). In germline, CDR1 is WSHSY, CDR2 SAAADI. The CDR3 totals 12 residues. V was cut by 8 bases and J by 3 bases, with 8 bases left in between. CDR3 bases: TGCGCCAGCGGCAGGGCCAATCAGCCCCAGCATTTT. This sequence encodes CASGRANQPQHF.

This clonotype showed up many times. The chain uses TRBV5-6 and TRBJ2-1; D assignment may be TRBD1 or TRBD2 (6 bases each). Trimming took off 1 base at V and 7 bases at J, with 15 bases between the two ends. Germline V gene data show CDR1 as SGHDT and CDR2 as YYEEEE. The CDR3 has 15 residues. Here the CDR3 DNA reads TGTGCCAGCAGCTTGCGGGGGCGCAGAGTGAATGAGCAGTTCTTC. Translating it yields CASSLRGRRVNEQFF.

Ten or more counts support this clonotype. The CDR3 sequence is CASSLDRANNEQFF. As DNA, the CDR3 is TGTGCCAGCAGCCTCGACAGGGCAAACAATGAGCAGTTCTTC. The chain has TRBV3-1 and TRBJ2-1, with 7 bases fitting TRBD1. CDR1 and CDR2 from the germline V gene are LGHDT and YNNKEL (reference sequence). This CDR3 has 14 residues. The ends lost 4 bases at V and 5 bases at J; junction bases unmatched: 5.

Many counts were recorded for this clonotype. The CDR3 loop is CSARQPRAKETQYF. DNA for the CDR3: TGCAGTGCTAGGCAGCCCAGGGCGAAAGAGACCCAGTACTTC. This chain uses TRBV20-1 with TRBJ2-5; possible D gene TRBD1, 5 bases. The germline CDR1 and CDR2 sequences are DFQATT and SNEGSKA (reference sequence). This CDR3 has 14 amino acids. The V end lost 3 bases, the J end lost 3 bases, and 14 bases lay between the germline ends.

The CDR3 region has the DNA TGTGCCAGCAGCTTACCGACAGGGGTAGGGGCTTTCTTT. Residues: CASSLPTGVGAFF. V usage is TRBV7-9 and J usage is TRBJ1-1, with 8 bases that match TRBD1. Germline-derived CDR1 and CDR2 are SEHNR and FQNEAQ (reference sequence). V lost 2 bases and J lost 11; bases outside the gene matches: 7. The CDR3 has 13 residues.

This clonotype was recorded at least ten times. V is TRBV30 and J is TRBJ1-1; a possible D gene is TRBD1 (5 bases). The V end lost 0 bases, the J end lost 1 base, and 9 bases lay between the germline ends. Germline CDR1 reads GTSNPN; CDR2 reads SVGIG (reference sequence). The CDR3 extends over 14 amino acids. CDR3 loop: CAWSVGARNTEAFF. In DNA form, the CDR3 reads TGTGCCTGGAGTGTAGGGGCCAGGAACACTGAAGCTTTCTTT.

This clonotype came up many times. V usage is TRBV5-6 and J usage is TRBJ1-2; 7 bases are shared with TRBD1. The V and J ends lost 0 bases and 5 bases, in that order; junction bases with no gene match: 4. CDR1 SGHDT and CDR2 YYEEEE come from the germline V gene. The CDR3 loop spans 14 amino acids. The DNA for the CDR3 is TGTGCCAGCAGCTTGGCCCGGACAGGTTATGGCTACACCTTC. This encodes CASSLARTGYGYTF.

This clonotype was observed many times. The CDR3 here is CASSLGGQSTDTQYF. The DNA of the CDR3 is TGCGCCAGCAGCTTGGGGGGACAGTCCACAGATACGCAGTATTTT. The chain has TRBV5-1 and TRBJ2-3; TRBD1 agrees at 7 bases. The V and J ends lost 0 bases and 2 bases, in that order; junction bases with no gene match: 3. CDR3 size: 15 residues. Germline V lookup: CDR1 SGHRS, CDR2 YFSETQ.

This clonotype counts as medium-sized. J is TRBJ1-6 and V is TRBV5-1, with TRBD1 as a possible D gene (6 bases). V lost 4 bases, J lost 13 bases, and 15 bases lay in between. The CDR3 loop spans 13 amino acids. CDR1 is SGHRS and CDR2 is YFSETQ in the germline V gene. The CDR3: CASSIQQGWPLHF. As DNA, the CDR3 is TGCGCCAGCAGCATACAACAGGGATGGCCCCTCCACTTT. The full variable domain, completed using reference TRBV5-1 and TRBJ1-6, is KAGVTQTPRYLIKTRGQQVTLSCSPISGHRSVSWYQQTPGQGLQFLFEYFSETQRNKGNFPGRFSGRQFSNSRSEMNVSTLELGDSALYLCASSIQQGWPLHFGNGTRLTVT.

This clonotype is judged medium-sized. The chain uses TRBV2 and TRBJ2-7; 8 bases match TRBD1. The CDR3 length is 15 residues. Germline V gene sequence: CDR1 SNHLY, CDR2 FYNNEI. J was trimmed by 1 base and V by 5 bases; bases with no gene match: 7. The CDR3 coding sequence is TGTGCCAGCAGTTCGGGACAGGAGGGATCCTACGAGCAGTACTTC. This translates into CASSSGQEGSYEQYF.

This clonotype appeared a single time. The genes are TRBV20-1 and TRBJ2-2; TRBD2 aligns across 11 bases. Trimming cost V 5 bases and J 9 bases; bases outside gene matches: 17. This CDR3 is built from 17 residues. Germline V gene lookup returns CDR1 DFQATT and CDR2 SNEGSKA (reference sequence). In DNA form, the CDR3 reads TGCAGTGCTTGGGCGGTAGCGGGAGGGGATTTCTCCTGGGAGCTGTTTTTT. It is translated as CSAWAVAGGDFSWELFF.

This clonotype has at least ten counts. The genes are TRBV3-1 and TRBJ1-5, with D tentatively TRBD1 (5 bases). There are 16 residues in the CDR3. The germline V gene has CDR1 LGHDT and CDR2 YNNKEL (reference sequence). The germline V and J ends were trimmed by 0 bases and 4 bases, with 13 bases remaining between them. The CDR3 DNA sequence: TGTGCCAGCAGCCAAGATGGGGGGGGTGGAAATCAGCCCCAGCATTTT. This sequence encodes CASSQDGGGGNQPQHF.

This clonotype was observed at least ten times. The chain links TRBV20-1 to TRBJ2-7, with 9 bases aligning to TRBD2. The length of the CDR3 is 14 residues. Trimming removed 6 bases from V and 1 base from J; junction bases left unmatched: 7. Per the germline V gene, CDR1 is DFQATT and CDR2 is SNEGSKA (reference sequence). CDR3 loop: CSAASGRPSYEQYF. CDR3 nucleotides: TGCAGTGCCGCGAGCGGGAGGCCTTCCTACGAGCAGTACTTC.

In its sample, this clonotype was seen many times. The rearrangement uses TRBV6-1 and TRBJ2-7, with D possibly TRBD1 on 5 matching bases. The CDR3 sequence is 14 residues long. CDR1 MNHNS and CDR2 SASEGT come from the germline V gene. V gave up 5 bases and J gave up 3 bases, with 14 bases separating them. CDR3 protein: CASSYRAGIYEQYF. In DNA, the CDR3 is TGTGCCAGCAGTTACCGGGCAGGGATCTACGAGCAGTACTTC.

This clonotype has ten or more counts. The chain has TRBV6-5 and TRBJ2-2; D not certain. The CDR3 runs to 14 residues. Trimming cost V 6 bases and J 10 bases, with 18 bases left between them. CDR1 is MNHEY and CDR2 is SVGAGI in the germline V gene. In nucleotides, the CDR3 is TGTGCCAGCAGCCTACTATACACTCCCTCGGAGCTGTTTTTT. Amino acid sequence: CASSLLYTPSELFF.

This sequence joins TRBV7-2 and TRBJ1-6, with a possible D match to TRBD1 (5 bases). This CDR3 spans 14 amino acids. The V gene's germline CDR1 is SGHTA and CDR2 FQGNSA. V was cut by 5 bases and J by 5 bases, with 10 bases left in between. The CDR3 here is CASSPTGHNSPLHF. The CDR3 DNA reads as TGTGCCAGCAGCCCAACGGGGCATAATTCACCCCTCCACTTT.

This clonotype was counted at least ten times. The chain couples TRBV20-1 to TRBJ2-3; D remains ambiguous. The CDR3 loop spans 12 amino acids. The V gene lost 2 bases and the J gene lost 6 bases, with 9 bases spanning the gap. Looked up from germline, CDR1 is DFQATT and CDR2 is SNEGSKA (reference sequence). The CDR3 here is CSARSFRDTQYF. CDR3 nucleotide sequence: TGCAGTGCTAGATCTTTCCGGGATACGCAGTATTTT.